These 24 T cell receptor beta chains originate from one sample sequenced in a study of cytomegalovirus exposure and HLA in healthy donors. Sequencing was performed with immunoSEQ multiplex PCR; in TCRdb, only in-frame clones are kept and a portion is missing. The table shows 90,000 to 100,000 clones, with more than 85% occurring only once. The sample comprised PBMCs. The receptors stem from a man between 18 and 35 years old in good health and CMV-seropositive.

The J gene is TRBJ1-6, the V gene TRBV7-2; no clear D gene. The CDR3 is made up of 16 amino acids. V was shortened by 7 bases and J by 10 bases, with 23 bases between the two germline ends. The germline V gene encodes CDR1 SGHTA and CDR2 FQGNSA. The CDR3 DNA reads TGTGCCAGCACCCCATCTCAAGCAGGCCCAGCATCACCCCTCCACTTT. It yields the protein CASTPSQAGPASPLHF.

In DNA, the CDR3 is TGCAGCAACACTAGTTCCTACGAGCAGTACTTC. Protein product: CSNTSSYEQYF. The chain employs TRBV29-1 and TRBJ2-7, with D maybe TRBD2 (5 bases). Germline CDR1 and CDR2: SQVTM and ANQGSEA. The length of the CDR3 is 11 residues. With 8 bases removed from V and 1 base from J, the gap between germline ends came to 9 bases.

J is TRBJ2-1 and V is TRBV19; 10 nucleotides agree with TRBD2. V shed 5 bases and J 5 bases; nucleotides not matched to a gene: 18. Germline assignment: CDR1 LNHDA and CDR2 SQIVND (reference sequence). The CDR3 totals 19 residues. The CDR3 here is CASSAHPFSEREGNNEQFF. The DNA of the CDR3 is TGTGCCAGTAGTGCGCATCCCTTCAGCGAGCGGGAGGGGAACAATGAGCAGTTCTTC.

This chain connects TRBV4-2 to TRBJ2-1; 12 nucleotides match TRBD2. The CDR3 is made up of 18 amino acids. The germline V gene has CDR1 LGHNA and CDR2 YNFKEQ. Unmatched junction bases numbered 7, after V lost 0 bases and J lost 4 bases. CDR3 sequence reads: CASSQDVSSGGGYNEQFF. Here the CDR3 DNA reads TGTGCCAGCAGCCAAGATGTGTCTAGCGGGGGGGGTTACAATGAGCAGTTCTTC.

V is TRBV6-1 and J is TRBJ2-2; 8 bases map to TRBD2. Trimming removed 3 bases from V and 6 bases from J; junction bases left unmatched: 6. The CDR3 consists of 15 residues. Germline V gives CDR1 MNHNS, CDR2 SASEGT. The CDR3 loop reads CASSEPGLVPGELFF. The DNA of the CDR3 is TGTGCCAGCAGTGAGCCGGGACTAGTGCCCGGGGAGCTGTTTTTT.

V is TRBV6-6 and J is TRBJ2-2, with no clear D. V lost 4 bases, J lost 5 bases, and 5 bases lay in between. The germline CDR1 and CDR2 sequences are MNHNY and SVGAGI (reference sequence). The length of the CDR3 is 12 residues. The CDR3 protein is CASSSGTGELFF. CDR3 DNA sequence: TGTGCCAGCAGTTCGGGTACCGGGGAGCTGTTTTTT.

The chain joins TRBV11-3 to TRBJ2-1; 7 bases align to TRBD2. V shed 2 bases and J 5 bases; nucleotides not matched to a gene: 12. CDR1 is SGHNT, CDR2 YENEEA, per germline. This CDR3 comprises 17 residues. This CDR3 is CASSLLGRGTKDNEQFF. The CDR3 DNA reads as TGTGCCAGCAGCTTATTGGGTCGCGGGACTAAAGACAATGAGCAGTTCTTC.

The chain recombines TRBV6-5 with TRBJ2-7; 13 bases match TRBD2. Trimming cost V 5 bases and J 5 bases; bases outside gene matches: 6. The CDR3 loop spans 15 amino acids. Looked up from germline, CDR1 is MNHEY and CDR2 is SVGAGI. CDR3: CASSRPGLAGDEQYF. The CDR3, as DNA: TGTGCCAGCAGTAGGCCTGGACTAGCGGGAGACGAGCAGTACTTC.

This rearrangement joins TRBV6-1 to TRBJ2-3, with TRBD1 matching over 9 bases. Germline-derived CDR1 and CDR2 are MNHNS and SASEGT. V gave up 3 bases and J gave up 4 bases; unmatched junction bases: 8. CDR3 size: 16 residues. In DNA, the CDR3 is TGTGCCAGCAGTGATGGACAGGGGAAAGGGGCAGATACGCAGTATTTT. Translated, it gives CASSDGQGKGADTQYF.

The chain combines TRBV18 with TRBJ1-1; the match to TRBD1 covers 7 bases. V dropped 1 base and J dropped 1; count of bases not matched to a gene: 6. The CDR3 runs to 16 residues. Germline CDR1 is KGHSH and CDR2 is LQKENI. CDR3 bases: TGTGCCAGCTCACCACAATTCGGGACAGAGAACACTGAAGCTTTCTTT. Residues: CASSPQFGTENTEAFF. Variable domain in full (rest from reference TRBV18 and TRBJ1-1): NAGVMQNPRHLVRRRGQEARLRCSPMKGHSHVYWYRQLPEEGLKFMVYLQKENIIDESGMPKERFSAEFPKEGPSILRIQQVVRGDSAAYFCASSPQFGTENTEAFFGQGTRLTVV.

This clone was observed a handful of times. The chain carries TRBV7-2 and TRBJ1-6; D perhaps matches TRBD1 (5 bases). The CDR3 covers 15 residues. Germline V gene data show CDR1 as SGHTA and CDR2 as FQGNSA. Trimming pared 0 bases from V and 9 bases from J, leaving 12 bases between. The DNA for the CDR3 is TGTGCCAGCAGCTTAGCGCAGGGTAATGGTTCACCCCTCCACTTT. It yields the protein CASSLAQGNGSPLHF. Full variable domain (missing parts from reference TRBV7-2 and TRBJ1-6): GAGVSQSPSNKVTEKGKDVELRCDPISGHTALYWYRQSLGQGLEFLIYFQGNSAPDKSGLPSDRFSAERTGGSVSTLTIQRTQQEDSAVYLCASSLAQGNGSPLHFGNGTRLTVT.

V and J are TRBV7-8 and TRBJ1-5, with 8 bases fitting TRBD1. Germline V gives CDR1 SGHVS, CDR2 FQNEAQ. The trim removed 5 bases at V and 7 bases at J, leaving 7 bases unmatched. This CDR3 is 14 amino acids long. Here the CDR3 DNA reads TGTGCCAGCAGCCCTGGACAGGGTAAACAGCCCCAGCATTTT. The encoded protein is CASSPGQGKQPQHF.

V and J are TRBV7-7 and TRBJ2-2, with 11 bases that match TRBD2. This CDR3 contains 21 residues. Germline CDR1 and CDR2: SSHAT and FNYEAQ (reference sequence). V lost 5 bases and J lost 0; bases outside the gene matches: 17. CDR3 in amino acids: CASSPHSGTLAGDPNTGELFF. The CDR3 DNA reads TGTGCCAGCAGCCCACACTCGGGGACACTAGCGGGAGACCCGAACACCGGGGAGCTGTTTTTT. Together with reference TRBV7-7 and TRBJ2-2, the CDR3 gives the full variable domain: GAGVSQSPRYKVTKRGQDVTLRCDPISSHATLYWYQQALGQGPEFLTYFNYEAQPDKSGLPSDRFSAERPEGSISTLTIQRTEQRDSAMYRCASSPHSGTLAGDPNTGELFFGEGSRLTVL.

The rearrangement links TRBV28 to TRBJ2-1; TRBD2 agrees at 11 bases. V lost 3 bases and J lost 3; bases outside the gene matches: 4. CDR1 and CDR2 from the germline V gene are MDHEN and SYDVKM. CDR3 size: 16 residues. CDR3 loop: CASSLPTSGSYNEQFF. The CDR3 coding sequence is TGTGCCAGCAGTTTGCCTACTAGCGGGAGCTACAATGAGCAGTTCTTC. The complete variable domain, with remaining parts taken from reference TRBV28 and TRBJ2-1, reads DVKVTQSSRYLVKRTGEKVFLECVQDMDHENMFWYRQDPGLGLRLIYFSYDVKMKEKGDIPEGYSVSREKKERFSLILESASTNQTSMYLCASSLPTSGSYNEQFFGPGTRLTVL.

The CDR3 here is CASSPGSFGGTPGGGELFF. CDR3 nucleotides: TGTGCCAGCAGCCCAGGGAGTTTCGGCGGGACCCCCGGGGGCGGGGAGCTGTTTTTT. The chain joins TRBV7-2 to TRBJ2-2; tentatively, D is TRBD2 (6 bases). The germline CDR1 and CDR2 sequences are SGHTA and FQGNSA. The CDR3 has 19 residues. V was clipped by 5 bases and J by 7 bases, with 29 bases between them.

In its sample, this clone was seen once. The rearrangement uses TRBV9 and TRBJ2-1; D is ambiguous. Germline CDR1 and CDR2: SGDLS and YYNGEE. With 0 bases removed from V and 7 bases from J, the gap between germline ends came to 2 bases. The CDR3 totals 11 residues. CDR3 in amino acids: CASSVANEQFF. The CDR3 DNA sequence: TGTGCCAGCAGCGTAGCTAATGAGCAGTTCTTC.

The chain joins TRBV19 to TRBJ2-7; TRBD2 aligns across 11 bases. The CDR3 sequence is 15 residues long. Germline values: CDR1 LNHDA, CDR2 SQIVND (reference sequence). V lost 3 bases to trimming and J lost 5 bases; unmatched junction nucleotides: 6. The CDR3 DNA is TGTGCCAGTAGTATTACTAGCGGGAGCCCCAACGAGCAGTACTTC. Its protein is CASSITSGSPNEQYF.

The chain combines TRBV7-2 with TRBJ1-2; 9 bases line up with TRBD1. CDR1 and CDR2 (germline): SGHTA, FQGNSA. V trimming: 0 bases; J trimming: 1 base; junction bases outside the gene matches: 0. This CDR3 contains 15 residues. CDR3 protein: CASSLADRGNYGYTF. As DNA, the CDR3 is TGTGCCAGCAGCTTAGCGGACAGGGGTAACTATGGCTACACCTTC.

The chain uses TRBV9 and TRBJ2-5, with D possibly being TRBD2 (6 bases). The germline V and J ends were trimmed by 0 bases and 2 bases, with 14 bases remaining between them. CDR3 length: 16 amino acids. CDR1 and CDR2 from the germline V gene are SGDLS and YYNGEE. As DNA, the CDR3 is TGTGCCAGCAGCGTAGGAGATAGCGGTAAACAAGAGACCCAGTACTTC. Amino acids: CASSVGDSGKQETQYF.

The chain has TRBV7-9 and TRBJ2-7; 9 bases align to TRBD1. Germline V gene data show CDR1 as SEHNR and CDR2 as FQNEAQ (reference sequence). V lost 5 bases, J lost 3 bases, and 5 bases stayed unmatched. This CDR3 spans 14 amino acids. CDR3 coding DNA: TGTGCCAGCAGCCTAAGACAGGGGGACTACGAGCAGTACTTC. This gives the protein CASSLRQGDYEQYF.

The chain is built from TRBV15 and TRBJ2-7; 10 bases are a match to TRBD2. The CDR3 sequence is 17 residues long. Trimming cost V 5 bases and J 3 bases; bases outside gene matches: 13. Germline CDR1 reads LNHNV; CDR2 reads YYDKDF (reference sequence). CDR3 sequence: CATSLSAGGGFGYEQYF. In DNA, the CDR3 is TGTGCCACCAGCCTATCAGCGGGGGGGGGTTTCGGCTACGAGCAGTACTTC.

This clone was picked up a small number of times. The CDR3 DNA sequence: TGTGCCAGCAGCCAAGTTGCGACTAACCAAGAGACCCAGTACTTC. Encoded protein: CASSQVATNQETQYF. The chain links TRBV4-2 to TRBJ2-5; TRBD2 might be the D (5 bases). Between the trimmed V and J ends, which lost 1 base and 0 bases, there was a span of 9 bases. Germline V lookup: CDR1 LGHNA, CDR2 YNFKEQ. The CDR3 contains 15 residues.

The chain has TRBV5-1 and TRBJ2-3; TRBD2 matches 10 bases. Germline V gives CDR1 SGHRS, CDR2 YFSETQ. V was clipped by 2 bases and J by 3 bases; unmatched bases: 6. The CDR3 contains 16 residues. The CDR3 bases are TGCGCCAGCAGCTTCGGGCTAGCGGGGGTTACAGATACGCAGTATTTT. It specifies CASSFGLAGVTDTQYF.

The rearrangement joins TRBV7-9 to TRBJ1-2; 8 bases line up with TRBD1. Germline values: CDR1 SEHNR, CDR2 FQNEAQ (reference sequence). This CDR3 comprises 14 residues. The ends lost 2 bases at V and 2 bases at J; junction bases unmatched: 1. CDR3 DNA: TGTGCCAGCAGCTTACAGGGGGCGAACTATGGCTACACCTTC. The encoded protein is CASSLQGANYGYTF. The full variable domain, completed using reference TRBV7-9 and TRBJ1-2, is DTGVSQNPRHKITKRGQNVTFRCDPISEHNRLYWYRQTLGQGPEFLTYFQNEAQLEKSRLLSDRFSAERPKGSFSTLEIQRTEQGDSAMYLCASSLQGANYGYTFGSGTRLTVV.